One and the same sample provided the 10 T cell receptor beta chains below, sequenced in a study of blood T cell repertoires in COVID-19. The data were produced by immunoSEQ multiplex PCR, yet TCRdb's version contains in-frame clones alone and is incomplete. The data contain 120,000 to 150,000 clones, 70% to 90% of them singletons. Sequencing was carried out using peripheral blood. The source is a man in his 60s with active or convalescent COVID-19.

This chain joins TRBV27 and TRBJ2-3; 9 bases map to TRBD1. V shed 6 bases, J shed 1 base, and the junction held 17 bases outside the gene matches. CDR1 is MNHEY, CDR2 SMNVEV, per germline (reference sequence). This CDR3 comprises 19 residues. The CDR3 reads CASSLKGQGPGLCTDTQYF. CDR3 bases: TGTGCCAGCAGCTTAAAGGGACAGGGCCCAGGGCTTTGCACAGATACGCAGTATTTT.

V and J are TRBV15 and TRBJ2-4; 7 bases agree with TRBD2. Losses at the gene ends were 5 bases for V and 4 bases for J; bases not matched to a gene: 11. Germline CDR1 and CDR2: LNHNV and YYDKDF (reference sequence). CDR3 length: 16 residues. CDR3 sequence: CATSSTQRDRKNIQYF. For the CDR3, the DNA is TGTGCCACCAGCTCCACCCAGCGGGATCGGAAAAACATTCAGTACTTC. Full variable domain (missing parts from reference TRBV15 and TRBJ2-4): DAMVIQNPRYQVTQFGKPVTLSCSQTLNHNVMYWYQQKSSQAPKLLFHYYDKDFNNEADTPDNFQSRRPNTSFCFLDIRSPGLGDTAMYLCATSSTQRDRKNIQYFGAGTRLSVL.

The V and J genes are TRBV28 and TRBJ2-1; D unclear. Per germline, CDR1 MDHEN and CDR2 SYDVKM. V lost 5 bases to trimming and J lost 12 bases, with 23 bases between them. The CDR3 has 15 amino acids. The CDR3 spells CASSETGPSPSVQFF. For the CDR3, the DNA is TGTGCCAGCAGTGAGACTGGCCCTTCGCCGAGTGTGCAGTTCTTC.

CDR3 region: CASSLVLAGGHETQYF. The DNA of the CDR3 is TGCGCCAGCAGCTTGGTCTTAGCGGGAGGACACGAGACCCAGTACTTC. The J gene is TRBJ2-5, the V gene TRBV5-1, with 10 bases aligning to TRBD2. This CDR3 comprises 16 residues. Germline CDR1 reads SGHRS; CDR2 reads YFSETQ. The junction had 7 bases not matched to a gene; V was cut back by 0 bases and J by 5 bases. Full variable domain (missing parts from reference TRBV5-1 and TRBJ2-5): KAGVTQTPRYLIKTRGQQVTLSCSPISGHRSVSWYQQTPGQGLQFLFEYFSETQRNKGNFPGRFSGRQFSNSRSEMNVSTLELGDSALYLCASSLVLAGGHETQYFGPGTRLLVL.

The V call is TRBV18, the J call TRBJ1-2, with 7 bases lining up with TRBD1. The CDR3 has 15 residues. J was trimmed by 6 bases and V by 3 bases; bases with no gene match: 10. Per germline, CDR1 KGHSH and CDR2 LQKENI. CDR3 amino acids: CASSPQPTGVDGYTF. The CDR3 DNA follows: TGTGCCAGCTCACCGCAACCTACAGGGGTCGATGGCTACACCTTC. Supplemented by reference TRBV18 and TRBJ1-2, the full variable domain reads NAGVMQNPRHLVRRRGQEARLRCSPMKGHSHVYWYRQLPEEGLKFMVYLQKENIIDESGMPKERFSAEFPKEGPSILRIQQVVRGDSAAYFCASSPQPTGVDGYTFGSGTRLTVV.

This clone occurred once. J is TRBJ2-2 and V is TRBV4-3, with 7 bases identical to TRBD2. CDR1 is LGHNA and CDR2 is YSLEER in the germline V gene. The trim removed 0 bases at V and 4 bases at J, leaving 2 bases unmatched. This CDR3 contains 15 residues. The DNA of the CDR3 is TGCGCCAGCAGCCAAGATGGGAGGGTCACCGGGGAGCTGTTTTTT. It codes for CASSQDGRVTGELFF.

Only a few counts were recorded for this clone. This chain uses TRBV5-6 with TRBJ1-2; D possibly corresponds to TRBD1 (6 bases). V shed 0 bases and J shed 2 bases, with 8 bases lying between them. This CDR3 is 14 amino acids long. Germline values: CDR1 SGHDT, CDR2 YYEEEE. The DNA of the CDR3 is TGTGCCAGCAGCTTGGTGGGACAAAACTATGGCTACACCTTC. It is translated as CASSLVGQNYGYTF.

V and J are TRBV19 and TRBJ1-5; 7 bases are a match to TRBD1. The CDR3 has 15 residues. The germline CDR1 and CDR2 sequences are LNHDA and SQIVND (reference sequence). With 7 bases clipped from V and 0 bases from J, the junction kept 6 bases outside the gene matches. The CDR3 region has the DNA TGTGCCAGTACAACAGGGGACTTTAGCAATCAGCCCCAGCATTTT. This translates into CASTTGDFSNQPQHF.

This chain links TRBV6-5 with TRBJ1-1, with TRBD1 identical over 7 bases. The CDR3 covers 14 residues. Germline V gene sequence: CDR1 MNHEY, CDR2 SVGAGI. V shed 8 bases, J shed 2 bases, and the junction held 8 bases outside the gene matches. CDR3 nucleotides: TGTGCCAGCGTAGGGACAGCTAGAAACACTGAAGCTTTCTTT. This encodes CASVGTARNTEAFF.

The chain carries TRBV19 and TRBJ2-7; TRBD2 is a possible D gene (6 bases). V lost 5 bases, J lost 6 bases, and 14 bases lay in between. The germline V gene has CDR1 LNHDA and CDR2 SQIVND (reference sequence). CDR3 length equals 13 residues. The CDR3 sequence is CASSYGEAGEQYF. The CDR3 DNA is TGTGCCAGTAGTTATGGGGAGGCGGGCGAGCAGTACTTC.